This T cell receptor beta chain was captured in a study of blood T cell repertoires in COVID-19. Study-wide context: Material from acute and convalescent COVID-19 was sourced from the United States, Italy and Spain.

TCRdb's copy holds only in-frame clones and misses some; the assay was immunoSEQ multiplex PCR. This table has some 200,000 clones, roughly 84% appearing once. Each participant's cohort was designated according to participant-reported clinical history. The sequenced sample was PBMCs or T cells enriched from blood (not recorded which). This TCR was sampled from a young man in a cohort exposed to, infected with or recovered from COVID-19 (not recorded which).

The DNA for the CDR3 is TGCGCCAGCAGCTGGCCTCGGGGGGGTGTTAGCGGGTCGAGTGACGAGCAGTACTTC. It specifies CASSWPRGGVSGSSDEQYF. The V gene is TRBV5-1, the J gene TRBJ2-7; 8 positions agree with TRBD2. Germline V gives CDR1 SGHRS, CDR2 YFSETQ. This CDR3 has 19 amino acids. V lost 3 bases, J lost 5 bases, and 22 bases stayed unmatched. Full variable domain (remainder filled in from reference TRBV5-1 and TRBJ2-7): KAGVTQTPRYLIKTRGQQVTLSCSPISGHRSVSWYQQTPGQGLQFLFEYFSETQRNKGNFPGRFSGRQFSNSRSEMNVSTLELGDSALYLCASSWPRGGVSGSSDEQYFGPGTRLTVT.